These 7 T cell receptor beta chains originate from one sample sequenced in a study of control samples from healthy donors and cancer patients. The data were produced by immunoSEQ multiplex PCR, yet TCRdb's version contains in-frame clones alone and is incomplete. The repertoire has 150,000 to 160,000 clones, roughly 93% of them found once; the top ten carry over 2%. The sample was blood. Source of these receptors: a man aged 45-65 years in good health.

The chain uses TRBV19 and TRBJ2-2; 7 bases agree with TRBD2. The germline CDR1 and CDR2 sequences are LNHDA and SQIVND (reference sequence). This CDR3 has 14 amino acids. Germline trimming cut 5 bases from V and 1 base from J; bases unmatched to any gene: 1. The CDR3 sequence: CASSPGGNTGELFF. The DNA for the CDR3 is TGTGCCAGTAGTCCGGGGGGGAACACCGGGGAGCTGTTTTTT.

The V gene is TRBV3-1 (or the pseudogene TRBV3-2), the J gene TRBJ2-3; TRBD2 matches at 11 bases. The CDR3 has 17 amino acids. Germline CDR1 reads LGHDT; CDR2 reads YNNKEL (reference sequence). The V and J ends lost 2 bases and 4 bases, in that order; junction bases with no gene match: 8. The CDR3 reads CASSQHTSGRVSDTQYF. CDR3 bases: TGTGCCAGCAGCCAACATACTAGCGGGAGAGTCTCAGATACGCAGTATTTT.

V and J are TRBV11-3 and TRBJ2-1; D remains unclear. The germline V gene encodes CDR1 SGHNT and CDR2 YENEEA. The V end was cut by 3 bases, the J end by 0 bases, with 15 bases between. There are 17 residues in the CDR3. CDR3 residues: CASSLRSTVSSYNEQFF. In DNA, the CDR3 is TGTGCCAGCAGCTTGAGGTCTACAGTTTCCTCCTACAATGAGCAGTTCTTC.

This sequence joins TRBV5-1 and TRBJ2-1, with D unclear. Trimming left V 0 bases short and J 1 base short, with 8 bases between. This CDR3 is built from 15 residues. Germline loops: CDR1 SGHRS, CDR2 YFSETQ. Here the CDR3 DNA reads TGCGCCAGCAGCTTGGCCCGGGTTTCCTACAATGAGCAGTTCTTC. Encoded protein: CASSLARVSYNEQFF.

The V and J genes are TRBV6-5 and TRBJ2-7; TRBD1 matches 10 bases. The CDR3 runs to 14 residues. Germline CDR1 is MNHEY and CDR2 is SVGAGI. Trimming at V came to 5 bases and at J to 4 bases, leaving 5 bases not matched to a gene. In nucleotides, the CDR3 is TGTGCCAGCAGTCGAGGGACAGGGGTATACGAGCAGTACTTC. Translated, it gives CASSRGTGVYEQYF.

This chain links TRBV28 with TRBJ2-5; D possibly matches TRBD1 or TRBD2 (5 bases each). V lost 2 bases and J lost 1, with 11 bases in between. Germline CDR1 reads MDHEN; CDR2 reads SYDVKM. This CDR3 spans 15 amino acids. CDR3 nucleotide sequence: TGTGCCAGCAGTTTACCCATGGGACCCCAAGAGACCCAGTACTTC. Translation gives CASSLPMGPQETQYF.

J is TRBJ2-7 and V is TRBV7-2, with D tentatively TRBD1 or TRBD2 (6 bases each). The CDR3 has 16 residues. Per the germline V gene, CDR1 is SGHTA and CDR2 is FQGNSA. The V gene lost 1 base and the J gene lost 0 bases, with 13 bases spanning the gap. Here the CDR3 reads CASSLVSRGLSYEQYF. The CDR3 DNA reads as TGTGCCAGCAGCTTAGTATCCAGGGGACTCTCCTACGAGCAGTACTTC.